This TCR beta chain was sequenced for a study of blood T cell repertoires in COVID-19. Study at large: Some COVID-19 samples were acute and others convalescent; all came from the United States, Italy and Spain. PBMCs, B-cell-depleted T cells, or T cells were the source of the cDNA or gDNA that made up the material.

Per the original methods: Counts of nucleated cells, estimated from reference gene primer amplification, were obtained. The method was immunoSEQ multiplex PCR; TCRdb's version includes in-frame clones alone and lacks a portion of them. V, J and clone size are taken as reported in that table, and D and trimming were inferred from the DNA itself. This sample has over 200,000 clones, with 87% found just once. Germline V gene lookup returns CDR1 SGDLS and CDR2 YYNGEE. There are 14 residues in the CDR3. V lost 0 bases and J lost 1, with 7 bases in between. The sequenced material came from peripheral blood. The receptor comes from a man aged 40-50 years with active or convalescent COVID-19. The chain uses TRBV9 and TRBJ2-5; D remains ambiguous. The CDR3 sequence is CASSVGAAQETQYF. The CDR3 DNA reads as TGTGCCAGCAGCGTAGGGGCAGCCCAAGAGACCCAGTACTTC.